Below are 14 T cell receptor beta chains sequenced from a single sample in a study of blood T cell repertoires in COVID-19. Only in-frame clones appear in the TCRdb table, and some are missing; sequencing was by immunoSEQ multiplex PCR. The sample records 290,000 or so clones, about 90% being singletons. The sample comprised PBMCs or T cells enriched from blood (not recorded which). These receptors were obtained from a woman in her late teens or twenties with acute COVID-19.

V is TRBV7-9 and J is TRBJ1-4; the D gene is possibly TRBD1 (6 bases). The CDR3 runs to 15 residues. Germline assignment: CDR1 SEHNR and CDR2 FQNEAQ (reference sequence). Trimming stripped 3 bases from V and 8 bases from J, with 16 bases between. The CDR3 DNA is TGTGCCAGCAGCTTGTCTCAGGGGCAAGGGGAAAAACTGTTTTTT. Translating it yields CASSLSQGQGEKLFF.

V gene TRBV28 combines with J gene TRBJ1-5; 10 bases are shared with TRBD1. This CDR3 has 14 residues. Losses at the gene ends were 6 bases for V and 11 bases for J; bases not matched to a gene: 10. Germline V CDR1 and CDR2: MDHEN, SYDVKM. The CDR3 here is CASSPGQGVGTQHF. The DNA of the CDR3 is TGTGCCAGCAGCCCTGGACAGGGGGTTGGGACCCAGCATTTT.

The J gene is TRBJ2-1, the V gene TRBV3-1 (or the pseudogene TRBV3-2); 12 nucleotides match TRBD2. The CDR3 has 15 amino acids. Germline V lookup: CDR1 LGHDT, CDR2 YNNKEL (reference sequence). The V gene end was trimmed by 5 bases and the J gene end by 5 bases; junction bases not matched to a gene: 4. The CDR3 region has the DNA TGTGCCAGCAGCGCCCGGACTAGCGGGAACAATGAGCAGTTCTTC. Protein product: CASSARTSGNNEQFF.

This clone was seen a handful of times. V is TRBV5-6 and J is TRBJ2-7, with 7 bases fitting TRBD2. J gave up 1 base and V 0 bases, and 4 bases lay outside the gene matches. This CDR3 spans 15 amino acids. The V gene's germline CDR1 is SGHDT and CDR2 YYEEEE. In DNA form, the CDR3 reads TGTGCCAGCAGCTTGGCCCCAGCGGGGTCCTACGAGCAGTACTTC. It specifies CASSLAPAGSYEQYF.

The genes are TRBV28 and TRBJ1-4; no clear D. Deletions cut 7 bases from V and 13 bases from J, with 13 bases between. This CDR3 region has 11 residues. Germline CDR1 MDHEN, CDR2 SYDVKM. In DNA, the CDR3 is TGTGCCAGCACTGCTCGTACCGGACTGTTTTTT. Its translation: CASTARTGLFF.

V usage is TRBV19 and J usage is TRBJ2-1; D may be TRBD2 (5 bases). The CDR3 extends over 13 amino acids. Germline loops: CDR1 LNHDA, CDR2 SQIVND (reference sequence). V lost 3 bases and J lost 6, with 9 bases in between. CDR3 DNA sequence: TGTGCCAGTAGTATTGGAGCGGCCAATGAGCAGTTCTTC. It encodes CASSIGAANEQFF.

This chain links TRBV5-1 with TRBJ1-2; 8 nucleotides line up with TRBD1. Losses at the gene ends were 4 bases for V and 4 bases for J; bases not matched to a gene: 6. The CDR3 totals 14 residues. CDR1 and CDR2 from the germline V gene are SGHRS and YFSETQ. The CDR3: CASSATGVAYGYTF. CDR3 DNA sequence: TGCGCCAGCAGCGCGACAGGGGTCGCCTATGGCTACACCTTC.

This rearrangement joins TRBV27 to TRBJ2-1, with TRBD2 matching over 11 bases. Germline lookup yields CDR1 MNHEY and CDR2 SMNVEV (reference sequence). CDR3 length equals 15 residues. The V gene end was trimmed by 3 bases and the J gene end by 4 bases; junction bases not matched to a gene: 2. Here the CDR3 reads CASSFRLAGYNEQFF. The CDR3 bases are TGTGCCAGCAGTTTCCGACTAGCGGGGTACAATGAGCAGTTCTTC.

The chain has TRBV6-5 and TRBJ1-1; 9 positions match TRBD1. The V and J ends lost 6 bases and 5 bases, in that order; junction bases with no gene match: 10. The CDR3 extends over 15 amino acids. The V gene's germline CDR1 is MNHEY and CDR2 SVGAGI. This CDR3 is CASSPSQGATTEAFF. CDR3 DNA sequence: TGTGCCAGCAGCCCCTCACAGGGGGCAACGACTGAAGCTTTCTTT.

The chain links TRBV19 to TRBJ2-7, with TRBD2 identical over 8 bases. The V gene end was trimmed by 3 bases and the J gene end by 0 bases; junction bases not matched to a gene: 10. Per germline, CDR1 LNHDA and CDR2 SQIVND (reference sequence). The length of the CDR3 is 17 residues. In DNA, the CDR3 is TGTGCCAGTAGTATCGCTACTAGCGGAGGCAGCTCCTACGAGCAGTACTTC. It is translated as CASSIATSGGSSYEQYF. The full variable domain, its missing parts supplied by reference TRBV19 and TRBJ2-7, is DGGITQSPKYLFRKEGQNVTLSCEQNLNHDAMYWYRQDPGQGLRLIYYSQIVNDFQKGDIAEGYSVSREKKESFPLTVTSAQKNPTAFYLCASSIATSGGSSYEQYFGPGTRLTVT.

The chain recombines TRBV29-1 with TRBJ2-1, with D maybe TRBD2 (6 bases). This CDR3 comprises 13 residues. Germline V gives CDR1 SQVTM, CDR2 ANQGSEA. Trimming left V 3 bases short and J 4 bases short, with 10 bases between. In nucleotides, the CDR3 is TGCAGCGTTGAGGGACTTATTTACAATGAGCAGTTCTTC. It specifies CSVEGLIYNEQFF.

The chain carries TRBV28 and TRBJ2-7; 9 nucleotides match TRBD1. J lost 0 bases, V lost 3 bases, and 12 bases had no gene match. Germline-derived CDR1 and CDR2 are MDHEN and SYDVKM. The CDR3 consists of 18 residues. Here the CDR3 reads CASSFSPQDRGVSYEQYF. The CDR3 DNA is TGTGCCAGCAGTTTTTCCCCCCAAGACAGGGGGGTCTCCTACGAGCAGTACTTC.

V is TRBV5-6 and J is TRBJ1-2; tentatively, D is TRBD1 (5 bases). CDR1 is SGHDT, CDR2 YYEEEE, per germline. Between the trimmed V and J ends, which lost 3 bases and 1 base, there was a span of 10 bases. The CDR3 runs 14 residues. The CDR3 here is CASSSLQGNYGYTF. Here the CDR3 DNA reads TGTGCCAGCAGCTCTTTGCAGGGTAACTATGGCTACACCTTC.

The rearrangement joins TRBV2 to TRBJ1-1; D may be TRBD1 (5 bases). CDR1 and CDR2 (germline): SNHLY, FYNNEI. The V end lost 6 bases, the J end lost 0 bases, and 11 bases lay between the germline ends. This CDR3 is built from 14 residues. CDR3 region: CASREGIMNTEAFF. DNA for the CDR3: TGTGCCAGCAGGGAGGGGATCATGAACACTGAAGCTTTCTTT.